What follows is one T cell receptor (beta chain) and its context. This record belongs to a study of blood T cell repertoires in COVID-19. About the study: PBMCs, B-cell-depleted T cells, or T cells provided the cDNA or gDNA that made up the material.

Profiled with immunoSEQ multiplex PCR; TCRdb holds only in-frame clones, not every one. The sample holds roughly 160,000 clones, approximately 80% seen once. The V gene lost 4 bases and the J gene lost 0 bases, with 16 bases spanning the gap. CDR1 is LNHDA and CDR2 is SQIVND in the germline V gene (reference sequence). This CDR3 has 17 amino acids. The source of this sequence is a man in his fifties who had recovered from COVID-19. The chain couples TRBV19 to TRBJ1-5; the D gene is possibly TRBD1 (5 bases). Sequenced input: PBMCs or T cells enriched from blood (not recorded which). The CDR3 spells CASSSGEGTYSNQPQHF. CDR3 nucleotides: TGTGCCAGTAGTAGCGGGGAGGGGACGTATAGCAATCAGCCCCAGCATTTT.